This TCR beta chain appears in the sequencing data of a study of T-cell memory formation after mild COVID-19 listed by TCRdb under 2021. Background on the whole study: TCR sequence clusters from the two donors were found to be largely donor specific. In a couple of donors, T-cell clones that expanded and contracted after mild COVID-19 were followed by sequencing TCRalpha and TCRbeta repertoires longitudinally. Two young, previously healthy adult volunteers, one female and one male, were included in the cohort. Study-wide findings and limitations: Some responding clones were detected in pre-infection memory, suggesting pre-existing cross-reactive memory T cells joined the SARS-CoV-2 response. Only two mild cases were covered in the study, and larger cohorts including severe cases with pre-infection samples were considered necessary. The second-wave clones that peaked on day 37 were not confirmed to be SARS-CoV-2 specific. Clones that contracted from day 15 to 85 showed balanced CD4/CD8 phenotypes, whereas a second wave of clones that expanded from day 15 to 37 leaned towards CD4+. Contracting CD4+ clones were found mainly in CM and EM memory subsets, while CD8+ clones were enriched in EMRA.

The trim is 2 bases for V and 3 bases for J, with a gap of 8 bases between the germline ends. The CDR3 goes from the cysteine to the phenylalanine over 13 residues. The retained sequence is limited to the CDR3, 39 bases, with the frame set at the first base. As encoded in the germline V gene, CDR1 is MNHEY while CDR2 is SVGEGT. Ficoll-Paque density gradient centrifugation was used to isolate PBMCs. TCRdb names Illumina NovaSeq 6000 as the instrument used. TCRalpha and TCRbeta cDNA libraries were constructed by 5'RACE with constant-segment primers, with sample barcodes and unique molecular identifiers being introduced. RNA was extracted from every sample with Trizol reagent. The libraries were amplified in two PCR steps, and the second step added a second sample barcode and Illumina TruSeq adapters. Libraries were sequenced on an Illumina NovaSeq with 2 x 150 bp paired-end reads. In the source study's methods: With migec v1.2.7, reads were demultiplexed and then collapsed into UMI-guided consensus sequences. Using mixcr v2.1.11, UMI consensuses were aligned to TRA and TRB V and J templates and then assembled into clonotypes. Clonotypes were classified as expanded or contracted when called significant by both edgeR and NoisET, with noise models trained on biological replicates. edgeR calls used a false discovery rate-adjusted p below 0.01 and a log2 fold-change threshold of 1. PCA with hierarchical clustering of max-normalized trajectories of the 1000 most abundant clonotypes was used as exploratory dynamics analysis. Each responding clone was given a CD4 or CD8 phenotype based on the CD4+ and CD8+ repertoires, which had been sequenced separately. In-frame beta chains were kept once TCRdb had trimmed the public reads at Q25 with fastp and called clones with MiXCR. CDR3 protein sequences are deduplicated, and each keeps its most common genes and DNA. What appears here as the V and J calls and clone size reflects TCRdb's work, not the paper's. The sample table shows 400,000 to 500,000 distinct CDR3 sequences, and roughly 18% are seen once. Approximately 21% of the sample goes to the ten largest clones.

With respect to this clonotype: Its antigen is not yet known. No base quality information exists; no much larger clone differs at one position.

The receptor's source is a young man who had mild COVID-19 (a few samples of this study predate the infection). The sample titles of this study are shuffled in the database, so cell type and time point are left out; the donor was told from shared clones. This chain is built from TRBV6-2 or TRBV6-3 and TRBJ2-7; no D segment can be confidently identified. The specimen was PBMCs or a T cell subset sorted from them (not recorded which). The sequence in DNA is TGTGCCAGCAGTTACGGAGTAGTCTACGAGCAGTACTTC. This gives the protein CASSYGVVYEQYF.